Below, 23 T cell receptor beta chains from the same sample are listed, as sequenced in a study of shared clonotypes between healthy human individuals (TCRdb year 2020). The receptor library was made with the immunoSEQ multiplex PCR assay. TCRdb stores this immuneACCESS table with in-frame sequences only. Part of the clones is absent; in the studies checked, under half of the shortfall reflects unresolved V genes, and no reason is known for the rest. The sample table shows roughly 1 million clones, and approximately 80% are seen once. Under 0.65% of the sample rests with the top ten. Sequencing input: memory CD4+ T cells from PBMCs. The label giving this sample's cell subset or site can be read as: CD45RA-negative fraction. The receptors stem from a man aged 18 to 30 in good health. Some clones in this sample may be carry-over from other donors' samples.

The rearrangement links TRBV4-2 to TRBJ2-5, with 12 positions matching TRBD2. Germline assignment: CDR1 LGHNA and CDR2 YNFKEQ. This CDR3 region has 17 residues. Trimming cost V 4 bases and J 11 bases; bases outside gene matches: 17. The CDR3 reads CASSPIGTSGFTDTQYF. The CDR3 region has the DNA TGTGCCAGCAGCCCCATTGGGACTAGCGGGTTCACAGATACGCAGTACTTC.

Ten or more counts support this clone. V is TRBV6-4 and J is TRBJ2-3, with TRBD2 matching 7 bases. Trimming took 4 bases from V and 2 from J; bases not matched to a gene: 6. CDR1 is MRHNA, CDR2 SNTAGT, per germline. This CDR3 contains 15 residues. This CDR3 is CASSALGGSTDTQYF. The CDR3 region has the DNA TGTGCCAGCAGTGCCCTCGGGGGGTCCACAGATACGCAGTATTTT.

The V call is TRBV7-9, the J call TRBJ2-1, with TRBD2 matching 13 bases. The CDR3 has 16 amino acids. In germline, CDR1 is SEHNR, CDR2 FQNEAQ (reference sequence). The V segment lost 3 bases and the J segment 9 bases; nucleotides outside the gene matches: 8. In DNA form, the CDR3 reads TGTGCCAGCAGCTTGAAACTAGCGGGAGGGCCGCTTGAGCAGTTCTTC. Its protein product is CASSLKLAGGPLEQFF.

CDR3: CSVEETDTQYF. CDR3 nucleotide sequence: TGCAGCGTAGAGGAGACAGATACGCAGTATTTT. The rearrangement uses TRBV29-1 and TRBJ2-3; D unclear. CDR1 and CDR2 from the germline V gene are SQVTM and ANQGSEA. V gave up 6 bases and J gave up 3 bases, with 7 bases separating them. CDR3 length equals 11 residues.

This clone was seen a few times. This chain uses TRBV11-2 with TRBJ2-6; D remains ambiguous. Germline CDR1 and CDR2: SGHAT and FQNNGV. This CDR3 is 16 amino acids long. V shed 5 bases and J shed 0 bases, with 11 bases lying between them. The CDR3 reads CASSPNLFSGANVLTF. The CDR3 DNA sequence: TGTGCCAGCAGCCCCAATTTGTTCTCTGGGGCCAACGTCCTGACTTTC.

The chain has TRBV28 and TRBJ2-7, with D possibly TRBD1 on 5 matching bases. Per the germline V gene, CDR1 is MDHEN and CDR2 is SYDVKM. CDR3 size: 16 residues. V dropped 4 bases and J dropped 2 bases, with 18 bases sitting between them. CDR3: CASSSPNGQGTYEQYF. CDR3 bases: TGTGCCAGCAGTTCACCAAACGGACAAGGCACCTACGAGCAGTACTTC.

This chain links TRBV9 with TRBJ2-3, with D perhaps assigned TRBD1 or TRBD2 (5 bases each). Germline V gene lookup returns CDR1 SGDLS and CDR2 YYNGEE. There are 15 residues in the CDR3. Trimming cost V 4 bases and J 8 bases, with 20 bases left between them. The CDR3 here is CASSSDAMGTGTQYF. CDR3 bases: TGTGCCAGCAGCTCGGACGCCATGGGGACGGGTACGCAGTATTTT.

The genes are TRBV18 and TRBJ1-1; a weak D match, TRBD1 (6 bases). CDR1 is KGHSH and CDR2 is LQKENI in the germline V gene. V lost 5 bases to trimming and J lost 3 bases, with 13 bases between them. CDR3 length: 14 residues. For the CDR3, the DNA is TGTGCCAGCTCAGTACGACAGGACTACACTGAAGCTTTCTTT. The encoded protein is CASSVRQDYTEAFF.

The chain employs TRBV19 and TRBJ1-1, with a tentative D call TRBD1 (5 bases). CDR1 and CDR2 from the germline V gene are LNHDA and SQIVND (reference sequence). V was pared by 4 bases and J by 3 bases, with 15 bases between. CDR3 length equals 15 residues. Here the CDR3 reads CASSTKGGGDTEAFF. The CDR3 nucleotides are TGTGCCAGTAGTACCAAGGGTGGGGGGGACACTGAAGCTTTCTTT.

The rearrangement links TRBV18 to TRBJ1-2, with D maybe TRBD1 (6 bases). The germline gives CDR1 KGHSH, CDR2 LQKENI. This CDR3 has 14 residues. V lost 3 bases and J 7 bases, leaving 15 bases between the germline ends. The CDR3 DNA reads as TGTGCCAGCTCACCGCCGGGGGGGCGATCTGGCTACACCTTC. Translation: CASSPPGGRSGYTF.

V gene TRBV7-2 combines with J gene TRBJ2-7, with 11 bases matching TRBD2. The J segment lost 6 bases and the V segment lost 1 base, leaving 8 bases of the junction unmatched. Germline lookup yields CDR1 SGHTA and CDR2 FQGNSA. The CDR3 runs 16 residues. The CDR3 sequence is CASSLDPLAGEIEQYF. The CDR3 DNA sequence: TGTGCCAGCAGCTTAGATCCACTAGCGGGAGAGATCGAGCAGTACTTC. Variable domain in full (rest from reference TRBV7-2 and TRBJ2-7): GAGVSQSPSNKVTEKGKDVELRCDPISGHTALYWYRQSLGQGLEFLIYFQGNSAPDKSGLPSDRFSAERTGGSVSTLTIQRTQQEDSAVYLCASSLDPLAGEIEQYFGPGTRLTVT.

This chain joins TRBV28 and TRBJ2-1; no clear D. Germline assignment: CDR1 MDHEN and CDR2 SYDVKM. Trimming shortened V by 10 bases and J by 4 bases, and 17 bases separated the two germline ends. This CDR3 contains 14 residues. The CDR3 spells CATSSGESYNEQFF. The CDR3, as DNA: TGTGCCACCTCGTCCGGAGAATCGTACAATGAGCAGTTCTTC.

CDR3 coding DNA: TGTGCCAGCAGCACCGACCCCCCTCAGGGTTGGGAGACCCAGTACTTC. Encoded protein: CASSTDPPQGWETQYF. The chain couples TRBV5-4 to TRBJ2-5, with a possible D match to TRBD1 (5 bases). Germline V gives CDR1 SGHNT, CDR2 YYREEE (reference sequence). This CDR3 comprises 16 residues. Trimming pared 4 bases from V and 5 bases from J, leaving 21 bases between.

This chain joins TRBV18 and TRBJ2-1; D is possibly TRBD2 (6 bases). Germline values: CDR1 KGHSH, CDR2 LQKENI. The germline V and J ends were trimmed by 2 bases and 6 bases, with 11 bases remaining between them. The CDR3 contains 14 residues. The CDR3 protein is CASSPGLASNEQFF. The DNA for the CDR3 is TGTGCCAGCTCACCAGGCCTAGCGAGCAATGAGCAGTTCTTC.

CDR3 sequence (DNA): TGCGCCAGCAGCTCGGGACAGGCCTCTTTCGAGCAGTACTTC. The encoded protein is CASSSGQASFEQYF. The genes are TRBV5-1 and TRBJ2-7; TRBD1 aligns across 8 bases. The CDR3 consists of 14 residues. Germline V gene lookup returns CDR1 SGHRS and CDR2 YFSETQ. With 3 bases clipped from V and 6 bases from J, the junction kept 8 bases outside the gene matches.

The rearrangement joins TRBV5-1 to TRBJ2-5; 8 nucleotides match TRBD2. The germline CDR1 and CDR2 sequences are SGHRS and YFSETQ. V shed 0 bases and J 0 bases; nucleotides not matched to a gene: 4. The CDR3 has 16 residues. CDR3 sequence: CASSLGPGGDQETQYF. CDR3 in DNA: TGCGCCAGCAGCTTGGGTCCCGGGGGGGACCAAGAGACCCAGTACTTC. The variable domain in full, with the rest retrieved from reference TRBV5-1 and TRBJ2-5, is KAGVTQTPRYLIKTRGQQVTLSCSPISGHRSVSWYQQTPGQGLQFLFEYFSETQRNKGNFPGRFSGRQFSNSRSEMNVSTLELGDSALYLCASSLGPGGDQETQYFGPGTRLLVL.

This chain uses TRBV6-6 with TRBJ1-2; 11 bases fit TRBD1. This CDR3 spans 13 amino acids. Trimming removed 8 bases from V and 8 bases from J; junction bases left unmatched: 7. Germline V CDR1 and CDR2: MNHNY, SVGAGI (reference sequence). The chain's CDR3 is CASFPGQGDGYTF. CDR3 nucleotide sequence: TGTGCCAGCTTTCCGGGACAGGGGGACGGCTACACCTTC.

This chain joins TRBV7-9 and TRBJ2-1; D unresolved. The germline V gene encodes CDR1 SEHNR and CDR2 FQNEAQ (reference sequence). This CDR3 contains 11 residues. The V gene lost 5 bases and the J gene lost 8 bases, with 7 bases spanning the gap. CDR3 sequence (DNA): TGTGCCAGCAGCCGGAATGATGAGCAGTTCTTC. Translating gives CASSRNDEQFF.

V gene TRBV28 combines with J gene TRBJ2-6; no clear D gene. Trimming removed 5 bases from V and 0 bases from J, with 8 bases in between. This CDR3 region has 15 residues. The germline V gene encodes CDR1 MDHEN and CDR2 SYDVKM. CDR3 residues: CASSLRPSGANVLTF. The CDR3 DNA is TGTGCCAGCAGTCTAAGGCCCTCTGGGGCCAACGTCCTGACTTTC.

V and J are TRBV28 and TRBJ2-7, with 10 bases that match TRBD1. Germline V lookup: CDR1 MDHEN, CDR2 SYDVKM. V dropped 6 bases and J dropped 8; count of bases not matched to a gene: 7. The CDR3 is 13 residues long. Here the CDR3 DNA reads TGTGCCAGCAGCTCCGGGACAGGGGACAAGCAGTACTTC. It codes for CASSSGTGDKQYF. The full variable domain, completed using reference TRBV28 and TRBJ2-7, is DVKVTQSSRYLVKRTGEKVFLECVQDMDHENMFWYRQDPGLGLRLIYFSYDVKMKEKGDIPEGYSVSREKKERFSLILESASTNQTSMYLCASSSGTGDKQYFGPGTRLTVT.

CDR3: CASSRDRDPYGYTF. The CDR3 coding sequence is TGTGCCAGCTCACGCGACAGGGATCCCTATGGCTACACCTTC. The chain is built from TRBV18 and TRBJ1-2; TRBD1 aligns across 7 bases. The CDR3 totals 14 residues. Germline values: CDR1 KGHSH, CDR2 LQKENI. J lost 4 bases, V lost 4 bases, and 6 bases had no gene match. Using reference TRBV18 and TRBJ1-2 for the parts outside the CDR3, the full variable domain is NAGVMQNPRHLVRRRGQEARLRCSPMKGHSHVYWYRQLPEEGLKFMVYLQKENIIDESGMPKERFSAEFPKEGPSILRIQQVVRGDSAAYFCASSRDRDPYGYTFGSGTRLTVV.

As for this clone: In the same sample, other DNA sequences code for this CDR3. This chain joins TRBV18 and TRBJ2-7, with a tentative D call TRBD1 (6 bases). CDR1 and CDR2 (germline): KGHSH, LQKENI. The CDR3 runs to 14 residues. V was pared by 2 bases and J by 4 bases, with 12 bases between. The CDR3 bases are TGTGCCAGCTCACCAGCAGGGGTTGGGTACGAGCAGTACTTC. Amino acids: CASSPAGVGYEQYF.

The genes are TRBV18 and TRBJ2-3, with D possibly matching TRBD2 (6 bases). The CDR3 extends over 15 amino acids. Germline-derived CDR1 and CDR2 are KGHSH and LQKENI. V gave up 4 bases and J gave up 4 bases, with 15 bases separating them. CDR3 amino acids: CASSLRGGFPDTQYF. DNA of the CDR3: TGTGCCAGCTCACTACGAGGAGGGTTCCCAGATACGCAGTATTTT. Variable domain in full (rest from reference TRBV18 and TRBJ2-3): NAGVMQNPRHLVRRRGQEARLRCSPMKGHSHVYWYRQLPEEGLKFMVYLQKENIIDESGMPKERFSAEFPKEGPSILRIQQVVRGDSAAYFCASSLRGGFPDTQYFGPGTRLTVL.